The T cell receptor beta chain described here comes from a study of human T cells and chemical hapten exposure. Regarding the study as a whole: Relative to control repertoires, expanded TCRs gave rise to significantly more large CDR3 similarity clusters. No change in TCRs above 1 in 1000 frequency was produced by DPC sensitization.

This clonotype was found many times. The antigen is not known. TCRdb reprocessed the RACE reads with MiXCR, giving one entry per CDR3 protein. The sample carries tens of thousands of distinct CDR3 sequences, 10% recorded once. Sample time point: patch test 2, 6 weeks after DPC sensitization. Treatment meaning: therapeutic diphenylcyclopropenone sensitization with weekly scalp DPC. Germline CDR1 is SQVTM and CDR2 is ANQGSEA. Trimming removed 2 bases at V and 1 base at J, with 2 bases between. This CDR3 is built from 11 residues. Sequencing used whole blood, obtained in connection with sensitization to the hapten diphenylcyclopropenone (DPC). The rearrangement joins TRBV29-1 to TRBJ2-5; no clear D gene. The sequence was collected from a woman in her forties or fifties with alopecia areata. Some clones in this sample may be carry-over from other donors' samples. CDR3 sequence (DNA): TGCAGCGTTGAACCCCAAGAGACCCAGTACTTC. Encoded protein: CSVEPQETQYF.